This paragraph covers one T cell receptor (beta chain) sequence. These data originate in a study of blood T cell repertoires in COVID-19. Authors' methods: Amplification of reference gene primers was used by the study to estimate nucleated cell counts. The table came from immunoSEQ multiplex PCR; TCRdb's copy has only in-frame clones and leaves some out. Clone size and the V and J calls come from that table; the DNA yielded D and trimming. The table includes about 300,000 clones, about nine tenths detected once. The TCR was taken from a man aged 60 to 69 who had recovered from COVID-19. Sequencing used PBMCs or T cells enriched from blood (not recorded which).

The CDR3 coding sequence is TGTGCCAGCAACTCCGGGACTAGCGGGATCCATGAGCAGTTCTTC. It encodes CASNSGTSGIHEQFF. The chain combines TRBV5-4 with TRBJ2-1; 13 positions agree with TRBD2. Germline lookup yields CDR1 SGHNT and CDR2 YYREEE (reference sequence). Trimming took 6 bases from V and 8 from J; bases not matched to a gene: 8. This CDR3 has 15 residues.